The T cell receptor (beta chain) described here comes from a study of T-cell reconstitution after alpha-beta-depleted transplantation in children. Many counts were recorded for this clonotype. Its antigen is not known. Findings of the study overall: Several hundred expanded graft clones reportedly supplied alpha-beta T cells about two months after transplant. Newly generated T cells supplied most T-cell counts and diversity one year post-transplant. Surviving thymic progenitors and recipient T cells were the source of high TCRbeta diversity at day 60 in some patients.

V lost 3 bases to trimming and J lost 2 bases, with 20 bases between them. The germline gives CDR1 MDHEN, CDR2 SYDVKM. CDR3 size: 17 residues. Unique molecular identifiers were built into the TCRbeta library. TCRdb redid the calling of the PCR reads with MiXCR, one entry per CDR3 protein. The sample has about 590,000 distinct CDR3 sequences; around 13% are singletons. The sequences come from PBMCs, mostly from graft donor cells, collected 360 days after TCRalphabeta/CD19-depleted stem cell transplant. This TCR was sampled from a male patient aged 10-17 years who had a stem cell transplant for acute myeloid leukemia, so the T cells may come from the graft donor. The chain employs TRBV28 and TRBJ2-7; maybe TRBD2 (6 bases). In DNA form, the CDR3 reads TGTGCCAGCAGTTTCCGTTTTGGCGGGGATTCACCCTACGAGCAGTACTTC. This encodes CASSFRFGGDSPYEQYF.